This is a list of T cell receptor beta chains from one sample in a study of beta chain features in type 1 diabetes. Using immunoSEQ multiplex PCR, the repertoire was profiled, and TCRdb retains in-frame clones only, with some absent. The sample lists about 360,000 clones; approximately 12% were seen once. The source material was naive CD4+ T cells from blood. These receptors originate from a man aged 18 to 29 in good health. Each CDR3 is given with its conserved first and last residue. A D gene is named only where the DNA matches it firmly. Size values are once, few and many counts, or a class for expanded clones, and some rows have none.

V,D,size,J,CDR3,DNA
TRBV5-6,.,.,TRBJ1-1,CASSGGSVPNTEAFF,TGTGCCAGCAGCGGAGGTTCCGTACCGAACACTGAAGCTTTCTTT
TRBV7-2,TRBD2,.,TRBJ2-3,CASSLLAGTDTQYF,TGTGCCAGCAGCCTACTAGCGGGGACAGATACGCAGTATTTT
TRBV5-1,.,few,TRBJ2-6,CASSGPGSSGANVLTF,TGCGCCAGCAGTGGCCCGGGGTCCTCTGGGGCCAACGTCCTGACTTTC
TRBV4-3,.,few,TRBJ1-5,CASSQDSLNQPQHF,TGCGCCAGCAGCCAAGATTCCCTCAATCAGCCCCAGCATTTT
TRBV9,TRBD1,few,TRBJ1-6,CASSVGQGHSPLHF,TGTGCCAGCAGCGTAGGACAGGGTCATTCACCCCTCCACTTT
TRBV28,.,few,TRBJ1-2,CASGRRAYGYTF,TGTGCCAGCGGCAGGCGGGCCTATGGCTACACCTTC
TRBV28,TRBD1,.,TRBJ2-2,CASSSPGTGHRELFF,TGTGCCAGCAGTTCGCCGGGGACAGGGCACCGGGAGCTGTTTTTT
TRBV30,.,few,TRBJ1-2,CAWSVRHRYGYTF,TGTGCCTGGAGTGTACGACACCGCTATGGCTACACCTTC
TRBV9,.,.,TRBJ2-2,CASSVVPSDTGELFF,TGTGCCAGCAGCGTAGTCCCTAGCGACACCGGGGAGCTGTTTTTT
TRBV18,TRBD1,.,TRBJ2-7,CASSPDRATYEQYF,TGTGCCAGCTCACCGGACAGGGCCACCTACGAGCAGTACTTC
TRBV7-9,.,.,TRBJ2-3,CASSQPPMGGRETQYF,TGTGCCAGCAGCCAACCTCCGATGGGGGGGCGGGAAACGCAGTATTTT
TRBV18,TRBD2,few,TRBJ2-1,CASRSGSPYNEQFF,TGTGCCAGCAGAAGCGGGAGCCCCTACAATGAGCAGTTCTTC
TRBV29-1,.,few,TRBJ1-3,CSVESPGQGGNTIYF,TGCAGCGTTGAATCCCCGGGGCAGGGGGGAAACACCATATATTTT
TRBV11-1,TRBD2,.,TRBJ2-7,CASSLGTSGGNYEQYF,TGTGCCAGCAGCTTGGGGACTAGCGGGGGGAACTACGAGCAGTACTTC
TRBV5-4,.,few,TRBJ1-1,CASSIPLANTEAFF,TGTGCCAGCAGCATCCCCTTGGCGAACACTGAAGCTTTCTTT
TRBV19,.,few,TRBJ2-7,CASSTIQGREQYF,TGTGCCAGTAGTACGATACAGGGACGCGAGCAGTACTTC
TRBV14,.,.,TRBJ2-5,CASSQEAQWRGETQYF,TGTGCCAGCAGCCAAGAAGCCCAGTGGAGGGGAGAGACCCAGTACTTC
TRBV28,TRBD2,.,TRBJ2-3,CASSPGTSGDTQYF,TGTGCCAGCAGTCCCGGGACTAGCGGAGATACGCAGTATTTT
TRBV6-5,.,.,TRBJ1-4,CATCAGGTNEKLFF,TGTGCCACTTGTGCGGGGGGAACTAATGAAAAACTGTTTTTT
TRBV4-2,.,.,TRBJ2-3,CASSQDFQGSADTQYF,TGTGCCAGCAGCCAAGATTTCCAGGGTAGTGCAGATACGCAGTATTTT
TRBV7-7,.,.,TRBJ2-5,CASSLDTGRETQYF,TGTGCTAGCAGCTTAGATACCGGGAGAGAGACCCAGTACTTC
TRBV5-4,.,.,TRBJ2-1,CASRGAPRGAGYNEQFF,TGTGCCAGCAGGGGAGCGCCTCGCGGAGCTGGGTACAATGAGCAGTTCTTC
TRBV7-6,.,few,TRBJ2-6,CASSLERTLGANVLTF,TGTGCCAGCAGCTTAGAAAGGACTCTTGGGGCCAACGTCCTGACTTTC
TRBV7-2,TRBD1,few,TRBJ1-4,CASSLTGDNEKLFF,TGTGCCAGCAGTCTAACAGGGGACAATGAAAAACTGTTTTTT
TRBV7-2,.,.,TRBJ2-7,CASSPTTGLYEQYF,TGTGCCAGCAGCCCGACCACGGGGTTGTACGAGCAGTACTTC
TRBV6-5,TRBD1,few,TRBJ1-5,CASGDRGSSEPQHF,TGTGCCAGCGGCGACAGGGGATCATCGGAACCCCAGCATTTT
TRBV4-3,.,few,TRBJ2-4,CASSQRATTGLKNIQYF,TGCGCCAGCAGCCAAAGAGCCACCACGGGACTCAAAAACATTCAGTACTTC
TRBV19,TRBD2,.,TRBJ2-3,CASSISGRATDTQYF,TGTGCCAGTAGTATAAGCGGGAGGGCCACAGATACGCAGTATTTT
TRBV7-2,TRBD1,.,TRBJ2-5,CASSPRTGYPYQETQYF,TGTGCCAGCAGCCCCCGGACAGGGTACCCGTACCAAGAGACCCAGTACTTC
TRBV4-3,.,few,TRBJ1-1,CASSLLPTGGTEAFF,TGCGCCAGCAGCCTTCTCCCAACGGGTGGCACTGAAGCTTTCTTT